The rows below give T cell receptor beta chains drawn from one sample of a study of CD8 T cells in Susac syndrome. TCRdb re-called the immunoSEQ multiplex PCR reads through MiXCR, storing one row per CDR3 protein. The sample lists about 80,000 distinct CDR3 sequences; 94% were seen once. The sample was CD8+ T cells from PBMCs. Receptor source: a human donor in good health. Each CDR3 is given with its conserved first and last residue. The D gene is left open where the match is weak. Rows give clone size only sometimes, using once, few, many, or a class for an expanded clone.

size | J | V | D | CDR3 | DNA
once | TRBJ1-1 | TRBV9 | . | CASSDTALNTEAFF | TGTGCCAGCAGCGATACAGCCTTGAACACTGAAGCTTTCTTT
. | TRBJ2-1 | TRBV4-1 | . | CASSPEDSYNEQFF | TGCGCCAGCAGCCCGGAGGACTCCTACAATGAGCAGTTCTTC
. | TRBJ1-2 | TRBV7-9 | . | CASSVDGSPSYGYTF | TGTGCCAGCAGCGTGGATGGGTCTCCTTCCTATGGCTACACCTTC
. | TRBJ1-6 | TRBV4-3 | . | CASSQDNLLYNSPLHF | TGCGCCAGCAGCCAAGATAATCTCCTCTATAATTCACCCCTCCACTTT
. | TRBJ1-2 | TRBV5-6 | TRBD1 | CASSGTGGGYTF | TGTGCCAGCAGCGGAACAGGGGGCGGCTACACCTTC
once | TRBJ2-1 | TRBV18 | . | CASSLPGTGASYNEQFF | TGTGCCAGCTCACTTCCGGGAACGGGAGCGTCCTACAATGAGCAGTTCTTC
. | TRBJ1-4 | TRBV24-1 | . | CATVLGGKLFF | TGTGCCACCGTTCTCGGAGGAAAACTGTTTTTT
once | TRBJ2-2 | TRBV27 | . | CASSTGRWSGELFF | TGTGCCAGCAGTACCGGACGGTGGTCCGGGGAGCTGTTTTTT
once | TRBJ2-7 | TRBV4-1 | . | CASSHGTSYEQYF | TGCGCCAGCAGCCATGGGACAAGCTACGAGCAGTACTTC
. | TRBJ1-4 | TRBV11-1 | . | CASSLLDTFATNEKLFF | TGTGCCAGCAGCTTATTGGACACCTTCGCAACTAATGAAAAACTGTTTTTT
. | TRBJ1-1 | TRBV27 | . | CASSFDWRNTEAFF | TGTGCCAGCAGTTTTGATTGGAGAAACACTGAAGCTTTCTTT
once | TRBJ2-5 | TRBV7-9 | TRBD2 | CASSDGLAGAEETQYF | TGTGCCAGCAGCGACGGACTAGCGGGAGCGGAAGAGACCCAGTACTTC
. | TRBJ2-6 | TRBV27 | TRBD2 | CASSLGLAGTGANVLTF | TGTGCCAGCAGTTTGGGACTAGCGGGAACGGGGGCCAACGTCCTGACTTTC
. | TRBJ1-1 | TRBV20-1 | TRBD1 | CSARDFRTGGTEAFF | TGCAGTGCTAGAGATTTTAGGACAGGGGGCACTGAAGCTTTCTTT
. | TRBJ2-5 | TRBV28 | . | CASSFRGKDLKTQYF | TGTGCCAGCAGTTTTCGGGGGAAGGACCTTAAGACCCAGTACTTC
. | TRBJ1-2 | TRBV10-3 | TRBD1 | CAISDPGQGAGGYTF | TGTGCCATCAGTGACCCGGGACAGGGGGCAGGTGGCTACACCTTC
. | TRBJ2-1 | TRBV4-1 | TRBD2 | CASSHPTSGRTSSYNEQFF | TGCGCCAGCAGCCATCCTACTAGCGGGAGGACGAGCTCCTACAATGAGCAGTTCTTC
. | TRBJ1-5 | TRBV5-1 | . | CASSDGEYSNQPQHF | TGCGCCAGCAGTGATGGAGAGTATAGCAATCAGCCCCAGCATTTT
. | TRBJ1-5 | TRBV25-1 | TRBD1 | CASSESFSGGSQPQHF | TGTGCCAGCAGTGAATCTTTTTCAGGGGGGAGTCAGCCCCAGCATTTT
. | TRBJ1-2 | TRBV20-1 | . | CSARDMGHRANYCYTF | TGCAGTGCTAGAGACATGGGACATCGAGCTAACTATTGCTACACCTTC
. | TRBJ1-2 | TRBV5-1 | TRBD1 | CASSPGPQGGHGYTF | TGCGCCAGCAGCCCAGGACCTCAGGGGGGTCATGGCTACACCTTC
once | TRBJ1-2 | TRBV29-1 | . | CSVEDRNGYTF | TGCAGCGTTGAAGATCGGAATGGCTACACCTTC
. | TRBJ2-7 | TRBV5-4 | TRBD1 | CASSTGQGPSYEQYF | TGTGCCAGCAGCACCGGACAGGGACCGTCCTACGAGCAGTACTTC
. | TRBJ2-1 | TRBV7-9 | TRBD2 | CASSQQGGPNNEQFF | TGTGCCAGCAGCCAGCAGGGAGGGCCGAACAATGAGCAGTTCTTC
. | TRBJ1-1 | TRBV7-9 | TRBD1 | CASSSIDRAGTEAFF | TGTGCCAGCAGCTCTATCGACAGGGCGGGCACTGAAGCTTTCTTT
. | TRBJ2-3 | TRBV27 | TRBD2 | CASSLSTSGTDTQYF | TGTGCCAGCAGTTTATCGACTAGCGGCACAGATACGCAGTATTTT
. | TRBJ2-3 | TRBV24-1 | . | CATSAPDTQYF | TGTGCCACCAGTGCCCCAGATACGCAGTATTTT
. | TRBJ2-3 | TRBV7-6 | TRBD2 | CASSLAGLAGGPKDTQYF | TGTGCCAGCAGTCTAGCGGGACTAGCGGGAGGGCCGAAAGATACGCAGTATTTT
. | TRBJ1-1 | TRBV20-1 | . | CSAGVGGTEAFF | TGCAGTGCGGGTGTTGGGGGTACTGAAGCTTTCTTT
. | TRBJ1-5 | TRBV28 | . | CASSLTGTRQPQHF | TGTGCCAGCAGTCTTACAGGGACGCGTCAGCCCCAGCATTTT
. | TRBJ2-1 | TRBV6-5 | TRBD2 | CASSYGGVLAGGNNEQFF | TGTGCCAGCAGTTACGGTGGAGTCTTGGCGGGAGGCAACAATGAGCAGTTCTTC
. | TRBJ2-7 | TRBV29-1 | . | CSVAPTGLGEQYF | TGCAGCGTTGCACCTACAGGGTTGGGTGAGCAGTACTTC
. | TRBJ1-1 | TRBV15 | . | CATSQGRGTEAFF | TGTGCCACCAGTCAGGGGAGGGGGACTGAAGCTTTCTTT
. | TRBJ2-1 | TRBV19 | TRBD2 | CASQAGGDYNEQFF | TGTGCCAGTCAAGCCGGGGGGGATTACAATGAGCAGTTCTTC
. | TRBJ1-1 | TRBV4-1 | TRBD1 | CASSHGTVNTEAFF | TGCGCCAGCAGCCACGGGACAGTGAACACTGAAGCTTTCTTT
. | TRBJ2-1 | TRBV29-1 | TRBD2 | CSAYGGRSFEQFF | TGCAGCGCATACGGCGGGAGGAGTTTTGAGCAGTTCTTC
. | TRBJ2-1 | TRBV6-6 | . | CASSYSLNEQFF | TGTGCCAGCAGTTACTCGTTAAATGAGCAGTTCTTC
. | TRBJ1-1 | TRBV13 | . | CASSRGPSRAFF | TGTGCCAGCAGCAGGGGACCAAGTCGAGCTTTCTTT
. | TRBJ2-3 | TRBV9 | TRBD2 | CASSNPRERGTDTQYF | TGTGCCAGCAGCAACCCGAGGGAGCGGGGGACAGATACGCAGTATTTT
. | TRBJ1-2 | TRBV19 | . | CASTAGYGYTF | TGTGCCAGTACCGCCGGCTATGGCTACACCTTC
. | TRBJ2-7 | TRBV15 | . | CATSIQVALNHYEQYF | TGTGCCACCAGCATTCAGGTGGCCCTAAATCACTACGAGCAGTACTTC
. | TRBJ2-5 | TRBV20-1 | . | CSAREIPATTGEETQYF | TGCAGTGCTAGAGAGATCCCCGCCACGACCGGGGAAGAGACCCAGTACTTC
. | TRBJ2-1 | TRBV4-2 | TRBD2 | CASSPRLSLAGTDEQFF | TGTGCCAGCAGCCCCCGTCTCTCCCTAGCGGGAACCGATGAGCAGTTCTTC
. | TRBJ2-1 | TRBV4-1 | . | CASSLSRGSSYNEQFF | TGCGCCAGCAGCCTCAGCCGGGGGAGCTCCTACAATGAGCAGTTCTTC
. | TRBJ2-3 | TRBV12-3/TRBV12-4 | . | CASSFPGMLLADTQYF | TGTGCCAGCAGTTTTCCAGGGATGCTGCTGGCGGATACGCAGTATTTT
. | TRBJ1-5 | TRBV12-3/TRBV12-4 | . | CASSFLGSNQPQHF | TGTGCCAGCAGTTTTTTGGGGAGCAATCAGCCCCAGCATTTT
. | TRBJ2-1 | TRBV27 | TRBD1 | CASRTTGFDEQFF | TGTGCCAGCAGGACGACAGGGTTCGATGAGCAGTTCTTC
. | TRBJ1-1 | TRBV4-1 | TRBD1 | CASSLQGGDTEAFF | TGCGCCAGCAGCCTACAGGGGGGAGACACTGAAGCTTTCTTT
. | TRBJ2-5 | TRBV27 | . | CASSLLGGPSLRETQYF | TGTGCCAGCAGTTTATTGGGGGGGCCGAGTTTGCGGGAGACCCAGTACTTC
. | TRBJ1-2 | TRBV6-2/TRBV6-3 | TRBD1 | CASSPGGGNYGYTF | TGTGCCAGCAGCCCAGGGGGCGGGAACTATGGCTACACCTTC
. | TRBJ2-7 | TRBV7-6 | . | CASSRDTFSPYEQYF | TGTGCCAGCAGCCGAGACACCTTCTCTCCCTACGAGCAGTACTTC